The sequence of this TCR beta chain was determined in a study of yellow fever vaccine responses in identical twins. Study results and limitations: Twins reportedly had a vaccine T cell response that seemed partly convergent, partly personalized.

Remarks on this clonotype: Its antigen is as yet unknown.

From germline, CDR1 is LGHDT and CDR2 YNNKEL (reference sequence). Trimming cost V 3 bases and J 4 bases, with 11 bases left between them. CDR3 size: 14 residues. MiXCR, run by TCRdb on the RT-PCR reads, gives a single entry per CDR3 protein. The table records some 20,000 distinct CDR3 sequences, roughly 73% of them present only once. The TCR sequence derives from a woman aged 18-29 years who received the yellow fever vaccine. The source was T cells from blood (PBMCs), unsorted or a sorted subset (not recorded which), collected before or after yellow fever vaccination (not recorded which). The chain carries TRBV3-1 and TRBJ2-3; tentative D call: TRBD2 (5 bases). The CDR3 reads CASSQRISADTQYF. CDR3 DNA: TGTGCCAGCAGCCAGCGGATTAGCGCAGATACGCAGTATTTT.